These 13 T cell receptor beta chains were sequenced from one sample in a study of cytomegalovirus exposure and HLA in healthy donors. Only in-frame clones appear in the TCRdb table, and some are missing; sequencing was by immunoSEQ multiplex PCR. The table lists about 250,000 clones, approximately 84% of them singletons. Material for sequencing was PBMCs. These receptors came from a man aged 18-30 years in good health and CMV-seropositive.

This chain links TRBV4-1 with TRBJ2-1; 8 bases are a match to TRBD2. CDR1 is MGHRA and CDR2 is YSYEKL in the germline V gene. The CDR3 sequence is 17 residues long. The junction had 8 bases not matched to a gene; V was cut back by 4 bases and J by 0 bases. CDR3 DNA sequence: TGCGCCAGCAGCCGCGGGCTAGCGGGTCGCTCCTACAATGAGCAGTTCTTC. It encodes CASSRGLAGRSYNEQFF.

The chain uses TRBV7-2 and TRBJ2-3; D might be TRBD1 or TRBD2, each matching 6 bases. Germline V gene sequence: CDR1 SGHTA, CDR2 FQGNSA. The CDR3 contains 16 residues. Trimming took off 3 bases at V and 2 bases at J, with 15 bases between the two ends. The CDR3 DNA follows: TGTGCCAGCAGCTTGGGGGCAGCGGGTGCCACAGATACGCAGTATTTT. Protein: CASSLGAAGATDTQYF.

The chain is built from TRBV2 and TRBJ1-1, with a possible D match to TRBD1 (6 bases). CDR1 is SNHLY and CDR2 is FYNNEI in the germline V gene. This CDR3 contains 13 residues. The V end was cut by 4 bases, the J end by 0 bases, with 6 bases between. The CDR3 reads CASSGTVNTEAFF. The CDR3, as DNA: TGTGCCAGCAGTGGGACAGTGAACACTGAAGCTTTCTTT.

V is TRBV5-1 and J is TRBJ2-7; D might be TRBD2 (7 bases). The CDR3 consists of 15 residues. Germline V gene data show CDR1 as SGHRS and CDR2 as YFSETQ. Trimming took off 7 bases at V and 6 bases at J, with 23 bases between the two ends. DNA of the CDR3: TGCGCCAGCCAGCTTCGCCCCGGGGGCGGGGGCGAGCAGTACTTC. Its translation is CASQLRPGGGGEQYF.

In regard to this clone: Its ends do not fully match the called genes, so a read error is possible. This rearrangement joins TRBV25-1 to TRBJ2-7; TRBD1 is a possible D gene (5 bases). Germline V gives CDR1 MGHDK, CDR2 SYGVNS. This CDR3 contains 14 residues. The CDR3 nucleotides read TGTGCCAGCAGTGAGCTGGCAGGGCCCTACAAGCAGTACTTC. It encodes CASSELAGPYKQYF.

The chain has TRBV5-6 and TRBJ2-7, with 9 bases matching TRBD1. The V gene end was trimmed by 4 bases and the J gene end by 1 base; junction bases not matched to a gene: 3. The germline V gene has CDR1 SGHDT and CDR2 YYEEEE. The CDR3 has 14 amino acids. CDR3 protein: CASSPTGGSYEQYF. The CDR3 region has the DNA TGTGCCAGCAGCCCGACAGGGGGGTCCTACGAGCAGTACTTC.

The chain employs TRBV13 and TRBJ2-1; TRBD2 agrees at 16 bases. Germline CDR1 and CDR2: PRHDT and FYEKMQ (reference sequence). V lost 5 bases and J lost 4; bases outside the gene matches: 8. This CDR3 spans 18 amino acids. The CDR3 is CASSPGTSGRGKYNEQFF. DNA of the CDR3: TGTGCCAGCAGCCCTGGGACTAGCGGGAGGGGAAAATACAATGAGCAGTTCTTC.

This chain joins TRBV27 and TRBJ1-1, with 7 bases fitting TRBD1. The V gene end was trimmed by 4 bases and the J gene end by 0 bases; junction bases not matched to a gene: 14. The V gene's germline CDR1 is MNHEY and CDR2 SMNVEV (reference sequence). This CDR3 region has 18 residues. As DNA, the CDR3 is TGTGCCAGCAGTTCCATCAGAGGGACAGCACCCTTGAACACTGAAGCTTTCTTT. As protein: CASSSIRGTAPLNTEAFF.

This rearrangement joins TRBV7-8 to TRBJ1-5; D is ambiguous. There are 14 residues in the CDR3. Germline V gene sequence: CDR1 SGHVS, CDR2 FQNEAQ. The germline V and J ends were trimmed by 4 bases and 5 bases, with 12 bases remaining between them. The CDR3 sequence: CASSSRGGYQPQHF. CDR3 nucleotides: TGTGCCAGCAGCTCCCGGGGAGGATATCAGCCCCAGCATTTT.

This chain joins TRBV30 and TRBJ2-7, with 9 bases fitting TRBD1. This CDR3 is 14 amino acids long. J gave up 2 bases and V 2 bases, and 4 bases lay outside the gene matches. Germline values: CDR1 GTSNPN, CDR2 SVGIG (reference sequence). DNA of the CDR3: TGTGCCTGGAGTTTCTGGACAGGGGCCTACGAGCAGTACTTC. Amino acids: CAWSFWTGAYEQYF.

The chain has TRBV10-1 and TRBJ2-7, with D possibly matching TRBD1 (5 bases). Germline loops: CDR1 WNHNN, CDR2 SYGVQD (reference sequence). Deletions cut 0 bases from V and 0 bases from J, with 9 bases between. The CDR3 loop spans 15 amino acids. This chain's CDR3 is CASSESPDTSYEQYF. For the CDR3, the DNA is TGCGCCAGCAGTGAGTCCCCGGACACCTCCTACGAGCAGTACTTC.

The chain joins TRBV7-6 to TRBJ2-2; D uncertain. Germline V lookup: CDR1 SGHVS, CDR2 FNYEAQ. This CDR3 is 15 amino acids long. V lost 1 base and J 5 bases, leaving 11 bases between the germline ends. The CDR3 region is CASSLVRQRTGELFF. The CDR3 DNA reads as TGTGCCAGCAGCTTAGTTCGGCAGAGGACCGGGGAGCTGTTTTTT.

With regard to this clone: One end of the junction is discordant with germline, which a read error may explain. This rearrangement joins TRBV4-1 to TRBJ2-3; D may be TRBD2 (6 bases). This CDR3 is built from 11 residues. CDR1 is MGHRA, CDR2 YSYEKL, per germline. In DNA, the CDR3 is TGCGCCAGCAGCACCGGGACTCTGTGGGATTTT. Translated: CASSTGTLWDF.